This passage covers 8 T cell receptor beta chains from one sample sequenced in a study of T cell responses to AZD1222 COVID-19 vaccine. The protocol was immunoSEQ multiplex PCR, while the TCRdb copy is restricted to in-frame clones and leaves out a portion. The sample carries about 150,000 clones, 91% recorded once. Sample: peripheral blood, taken 28 days after the second AZD1222 dose. The source is an adult who received the AZD1222 COVID-19 vaccine.

This sequence joins TRBV20-1 and TRBJ1-1, with unresolved D. This CDR3 has 14 residues. The V end lost 3 bases, the J end lost 1 base, and 12 bases lay between the germline ends. CDR1 and CDR2 from the germline V gene are DFQATT and SNEGSKA (reference sequence). The CDR3 sequence: CSASSDARNTEAFF. The DNA for the CDR3 is TGCAGTGCTAGTAGTGACGCCAGGAACACTGAAGCTTTCTTT.

This clone was seen a single time. The chain is built from TRBV19 and TRBJ1-5, with D tentatively TRBD1 (6 bases). The length of the CDR3 is 15 residues. CDR1 is LNHDA and CDR2 is SQIVND in the germline V gene (reference sequence). The germline V and J ends were trimmed by 7 bases and 2 bases, with 15 bases remaining between them. CDR3 residues: CASNSGGGGNQPQHF. Here the CDR3 DNA reads TGTGCCAGTAACTCGGGGGGGGGCGGCAATCAGCCCCAGCATTTT.

This rearrangement joins TRBV5-4 to TRBJ1-2; TRBD1 agrees at 7 bases. Losses at the gene ends were 2 bases for V and 3 bases for J; bases not matched to a gene: 1. In germline, CDR1 is SGHNT, CDR2 YYREEE (reference sequence). The CDR3 has 13 amino acids. CDR3 coding DNA: TGTGCCAGCAGCTTCCAGGGGGACTATGGCTACACCTTC. Translating it yields CASSFQGDYGYTF.

This rearrangement joins TRBV18 to TRBJ2-1, with D perhaps matching TRBD2 (6 bases). Germline values: CDR1 KGHSH, CDR2 LQKENI. This CDR3 is 15 amino acids long. V lost 3 bases and J lost 0, with 9 bases in between. The chain's CDR3 is CASSPLAISYNEQFF. In DNA, the CDR3 is TGTGCCAGCTCACCGCTAGCGATCTCCTACAATGAGCAGTTCTTC.

On this clone itself: Other DNA variants within this sample encode the same CDR3. The rearrangement joins TRBV7-3 to TRBJ1-1; D is possibly TRBD1 (5 bases). The germline CDR1 and CDR2 sequences are SGHTA and FQGTGA. The germline V and J ends were trimmed by 0 bases and 4 bases, with 6 bases remaining between them. The CDR3 runs to 13 residues. The CDR3, as DNA: TGTGCCAGCAGCTTAACGGGGGGCACTGAAGCTTTCTTT. Protein sequence: CASSLTGGTEAFF.

A few counts support this clone. The V call is TRBV30, the J call TRBJ1-3; D is ambiguous. Per the germline V gene, CDR1 is GTSNPN and CDR2 is SVGIG (reference sequence). V lost 0 bases to trimming and J lost 2 bases, with 11 bases between them. CDR3 size: 15 residues. The CDR3 loop is CAWSVLGGTGNTIYF. In nucleotides, the CDR3 is TGTGCCTGGAGTGTACTCGGAGGGACTGGAAACACCATATATTTT.

This clone was detected a few times. The V and J genes are TRBV28 and TRBJ2-7; no clear D. Germline lookup yields CDR1 MDHEN and CDR2 SYDVKM. The CDR3 sequence is 14 residues long. V shed 6 bases and J shed 7 bases, with 19 bases lying between them. Written as DNA, the CDR3 is TGTGCCAGCAGCCTGGCCCCTCCCATTGGGGAGCAGTACTTC. Translating it yields CASSLAPPIGEQYF.

The chain employs TRBV5-5 and TRBJ1-1, with a tentative D call TRBD1 (5 bases). V gave up 0 bases and J gave up 1 base, with 10 bases separating them. The CDR3 has 15 residues. CDR1 SGHKS and CDR2 YYEKEE come from the germline V gene (reference sequence). CDR3 coding DNA: TGTGCCAGCAGCTTGGAGGGGTGGGGGAACACTGAAGCTTTCTTT. This gives the protein CASSLEGWGNTEAFF. The entire variable domain, with the rest obtained from reference TRBV5-5 and TRBJ1-1, is as follows: DAGVTQSPTHLIKTRGQQVTLRCSPISGHKSVSWYQQVLGQGPQFIFQYYEKEERGRGNFPDRFSARQFPNYSSELNVNALLLGDSALYLCASSLEGWGNTEAFFGQGTRLTVV.